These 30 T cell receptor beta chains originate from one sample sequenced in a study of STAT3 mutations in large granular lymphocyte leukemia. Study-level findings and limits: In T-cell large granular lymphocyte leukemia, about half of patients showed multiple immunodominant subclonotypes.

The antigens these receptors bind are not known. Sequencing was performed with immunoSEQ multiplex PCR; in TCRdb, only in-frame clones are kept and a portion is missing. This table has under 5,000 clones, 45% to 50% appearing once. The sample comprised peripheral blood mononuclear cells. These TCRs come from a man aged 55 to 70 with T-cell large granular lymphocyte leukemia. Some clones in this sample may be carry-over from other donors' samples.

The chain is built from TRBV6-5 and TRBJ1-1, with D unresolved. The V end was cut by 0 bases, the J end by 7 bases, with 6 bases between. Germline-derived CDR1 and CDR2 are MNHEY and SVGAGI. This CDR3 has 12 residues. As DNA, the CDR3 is TGTGCCAGCAGTTACTCCCCCGGTGAAGCTTTCTTT. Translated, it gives CASSYSPGEAFF.

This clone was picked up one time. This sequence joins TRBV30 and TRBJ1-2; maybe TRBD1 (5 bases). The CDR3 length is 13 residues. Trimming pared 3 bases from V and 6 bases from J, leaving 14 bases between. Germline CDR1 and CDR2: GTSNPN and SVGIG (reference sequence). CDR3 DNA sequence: TGTGCCTGGAGCCAAGGCGAGGGACATGGCTACACCTTC. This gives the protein CAWSQGEGHGYTF.

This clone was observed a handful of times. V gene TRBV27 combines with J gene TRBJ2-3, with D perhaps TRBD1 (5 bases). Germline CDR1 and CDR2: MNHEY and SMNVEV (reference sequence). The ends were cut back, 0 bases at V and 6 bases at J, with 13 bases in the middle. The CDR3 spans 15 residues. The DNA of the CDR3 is TGTGCCAGCAGTTTATCGAACAGGCGAACGGATACGCAGTATTTT. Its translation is CASSLSNRRTDTQYF.

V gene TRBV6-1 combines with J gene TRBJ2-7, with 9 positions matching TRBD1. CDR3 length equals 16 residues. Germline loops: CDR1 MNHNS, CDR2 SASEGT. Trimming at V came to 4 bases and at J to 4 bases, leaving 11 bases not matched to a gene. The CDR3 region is CASSGVPGQGSYEQYF. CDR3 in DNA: TGTGCCAGCAGTGGAGTTCCGGGACAGGGTTCGTACGAGCAGTACTTC.

CDR3 nucleotides: TGTGCCAGCTCACCACCGGCGGGGAGAGGAGAGCAGTACTTC. This gives the protein CASSPPAGRGEQYF. The rearrangement uses TRBV18 and TRBJ2-7, with D perhaps matching TRBD2 (6 bases). V shed 0 bases and J shed 7 bases, with 13 bases lying between them. Germline V gene lookup returns CDR1 KGHSH and CDR2 LQKENI. The CDR3 has 14 residues.

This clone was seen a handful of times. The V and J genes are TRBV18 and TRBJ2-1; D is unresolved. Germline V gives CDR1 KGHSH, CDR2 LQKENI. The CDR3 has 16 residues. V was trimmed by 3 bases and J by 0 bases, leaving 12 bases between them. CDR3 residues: CASSPNRPSSYNEQFF. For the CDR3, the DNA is TGTGCCAGCTCACCTAATCGTCCTAGCTCCTACAATGAGCAGTTCTTC.

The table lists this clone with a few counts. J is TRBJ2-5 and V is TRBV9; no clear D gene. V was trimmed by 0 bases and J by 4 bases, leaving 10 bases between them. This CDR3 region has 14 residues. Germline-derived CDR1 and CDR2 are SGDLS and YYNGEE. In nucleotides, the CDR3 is TGTGCCAGCAGCGTAGGAAACGGGCTAGAGACCCAGTACTTC. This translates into CASSVGNGLETQYF.

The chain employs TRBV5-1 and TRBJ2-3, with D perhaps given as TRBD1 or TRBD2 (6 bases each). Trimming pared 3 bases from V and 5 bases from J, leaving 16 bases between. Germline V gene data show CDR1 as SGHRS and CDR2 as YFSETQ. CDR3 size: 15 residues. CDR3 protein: CASSSQGLGEDTQYF. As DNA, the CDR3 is TGCGCCAGCAGCTCACAGGGACTTGGGGAAGATACGCAGTATTTT.

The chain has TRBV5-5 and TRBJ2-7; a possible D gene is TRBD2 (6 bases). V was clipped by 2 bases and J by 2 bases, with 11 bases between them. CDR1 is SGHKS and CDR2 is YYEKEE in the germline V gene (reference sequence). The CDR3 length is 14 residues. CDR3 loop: CASSLGGVAYEQYF. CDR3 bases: TGTGCCAGCAGCTTAGGCGGGGTGGCCTACGAGCAGTACTTC.

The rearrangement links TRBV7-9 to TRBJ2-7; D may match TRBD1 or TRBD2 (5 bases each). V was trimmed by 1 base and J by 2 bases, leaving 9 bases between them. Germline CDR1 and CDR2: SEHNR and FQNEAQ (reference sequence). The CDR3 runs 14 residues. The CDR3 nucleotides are TGTGCCAGCAGCTTAGGGTCGGGGCCCTACGAGCAGTACTTC. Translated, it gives CASSLGSGPYEQYF.

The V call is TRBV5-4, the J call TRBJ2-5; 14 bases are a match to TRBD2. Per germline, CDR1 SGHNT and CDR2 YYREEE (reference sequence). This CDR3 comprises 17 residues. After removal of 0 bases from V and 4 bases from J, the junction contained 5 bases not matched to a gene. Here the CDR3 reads CASSLGTSGGLGETQYF. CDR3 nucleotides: TGTGCCAGCAGCTTGGGGACTAGCGGGGGGCTGGGAGAGACCCAGTACTTC.

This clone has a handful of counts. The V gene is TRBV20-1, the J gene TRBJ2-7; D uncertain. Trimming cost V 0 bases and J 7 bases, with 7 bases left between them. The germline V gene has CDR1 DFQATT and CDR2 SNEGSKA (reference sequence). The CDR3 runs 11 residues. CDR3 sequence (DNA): TGCAGTGCTAGAGATCAGATTGAGCAGTACTTC. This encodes CSARDQIEQYF.

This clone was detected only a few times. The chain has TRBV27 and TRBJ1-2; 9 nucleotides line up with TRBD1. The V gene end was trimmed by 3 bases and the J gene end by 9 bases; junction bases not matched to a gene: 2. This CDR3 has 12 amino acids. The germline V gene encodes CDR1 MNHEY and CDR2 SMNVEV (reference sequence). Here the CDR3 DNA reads TGTGCCAGCAGTTTGGGACAGGGAAGCTACACCTTC. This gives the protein CASSLGQGSYTF.

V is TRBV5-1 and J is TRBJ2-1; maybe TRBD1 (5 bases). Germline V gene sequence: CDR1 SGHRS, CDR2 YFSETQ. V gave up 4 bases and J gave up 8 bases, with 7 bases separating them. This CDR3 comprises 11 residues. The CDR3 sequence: CASSQGYEQFF. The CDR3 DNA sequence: TGCGCCAGCAGCCAGGGTTATGAGCAGTTCTTC.

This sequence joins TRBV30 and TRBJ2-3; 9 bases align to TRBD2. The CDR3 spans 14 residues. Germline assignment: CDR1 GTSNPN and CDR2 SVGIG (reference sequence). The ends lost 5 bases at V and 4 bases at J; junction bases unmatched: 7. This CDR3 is CAWRREGLSDTQYF. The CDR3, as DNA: TGTGCCTGGCGGCGGGAGGGCCTGTCAGATACGCAGTATTTT.

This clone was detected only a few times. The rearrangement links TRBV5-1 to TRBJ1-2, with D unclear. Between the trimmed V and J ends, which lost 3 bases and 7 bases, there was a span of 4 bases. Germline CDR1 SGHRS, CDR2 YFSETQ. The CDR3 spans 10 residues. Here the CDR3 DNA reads TGCGCCAGCAGCTGGTCTGGCTACACCTTC. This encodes CASSWSGYTF.

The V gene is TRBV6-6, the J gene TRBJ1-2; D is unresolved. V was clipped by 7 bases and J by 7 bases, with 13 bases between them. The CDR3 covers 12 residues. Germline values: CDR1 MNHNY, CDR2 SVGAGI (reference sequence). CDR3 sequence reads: CASTVEGSGYTF. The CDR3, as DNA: TGTGCCAGCACCGTCGAGGGAAGTGGCTACACCTTC.

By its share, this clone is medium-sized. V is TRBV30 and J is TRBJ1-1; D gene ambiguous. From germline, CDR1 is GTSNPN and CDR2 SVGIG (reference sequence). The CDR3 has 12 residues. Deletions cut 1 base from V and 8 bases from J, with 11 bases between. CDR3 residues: CAWSELGVEAFF. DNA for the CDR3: TGTGCCTGGAGTGAATTAGGCGTGGAAGCTTTCTTT.

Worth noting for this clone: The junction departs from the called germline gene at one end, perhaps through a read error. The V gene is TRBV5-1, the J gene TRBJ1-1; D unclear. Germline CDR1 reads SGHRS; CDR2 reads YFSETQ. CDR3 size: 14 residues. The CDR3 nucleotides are TGCGCCAGCAGGTTGGATGGCTCGAACACTGAAGCTTTCTTT. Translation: CASRLDGSNTEAFF.

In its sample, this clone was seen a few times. CDR3 in amino acids: CATSSGTGHGYTF. In DNA form, the CDR3 reads TGTGCCACCAGCAGCGGGACAGGGCATGGCTACACCTTC. The chain is built from TRBV15 and TRBJ1-2; TRBD1 aligns across 9 bases. After removal of 3 bases from V and 6 bases from J, the junction contained 2 bases not matched to a gene. In germline, CDR1 is LNHNV, CDR2 YYDKDF (reference sequence). CDR3 length: 13 amino acids.

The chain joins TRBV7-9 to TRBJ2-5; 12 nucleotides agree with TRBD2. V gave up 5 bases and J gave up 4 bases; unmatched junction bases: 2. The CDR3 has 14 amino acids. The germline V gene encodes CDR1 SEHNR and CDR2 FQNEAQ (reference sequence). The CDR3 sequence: CASSPGLAGETQYF. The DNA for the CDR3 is TGTGCCAGCAGCCCGGGACTAGCGGGAGAGACCCAGTACTTC.

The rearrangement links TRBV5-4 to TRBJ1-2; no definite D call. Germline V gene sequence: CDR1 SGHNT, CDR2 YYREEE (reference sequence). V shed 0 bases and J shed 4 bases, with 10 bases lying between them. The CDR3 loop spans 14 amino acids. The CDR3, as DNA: TGTGCCAGCAGCTTGGATCGCTTTACCTATGGCTACACCTTC. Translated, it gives CASSLDRFTYGYTF.

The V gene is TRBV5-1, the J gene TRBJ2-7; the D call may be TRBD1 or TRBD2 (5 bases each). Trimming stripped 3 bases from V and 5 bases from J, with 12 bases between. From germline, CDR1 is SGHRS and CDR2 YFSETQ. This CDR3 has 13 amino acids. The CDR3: CASSSGTFDEQYF. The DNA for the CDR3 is TGCGCCAGCAGCTCCGGGACGTTCGACGAGCAGTACTTC.

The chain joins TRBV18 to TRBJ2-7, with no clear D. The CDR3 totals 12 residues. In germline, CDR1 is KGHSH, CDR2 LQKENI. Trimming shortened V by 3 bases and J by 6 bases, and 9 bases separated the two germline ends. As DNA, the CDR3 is TGTGCCAGCTCACCTTCCGGTGGCGAGCAGTACTTC. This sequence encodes CASSPSGGEQYF. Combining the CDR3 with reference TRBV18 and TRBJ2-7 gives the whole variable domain NAGVMQNPRHLVRRRGQEARLRCSPMKGHSHVYWYRQLPEEGLKFMVYLQKENIIDESGMPKERFSAEFPKEGPSILRIQQVVRGDSAAYFCASSPSGGEQYFGPGTRLTVT.

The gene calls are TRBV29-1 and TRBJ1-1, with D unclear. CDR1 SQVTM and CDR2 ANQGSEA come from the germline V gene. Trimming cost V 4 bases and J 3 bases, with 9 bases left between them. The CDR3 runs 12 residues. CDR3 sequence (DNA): TGCAGCGTTGGTTCCACGGACACTGAAGCTTTCTTT. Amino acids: CSVGSTDTEAFF.

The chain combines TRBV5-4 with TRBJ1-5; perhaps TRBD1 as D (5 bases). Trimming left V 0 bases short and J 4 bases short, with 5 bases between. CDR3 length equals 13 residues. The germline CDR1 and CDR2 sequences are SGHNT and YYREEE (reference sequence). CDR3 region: CASSLDRNQPQHF. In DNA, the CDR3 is TGTGCCAGCAGCTTGGACAGGAATCAGCCCCAGCATTTT.

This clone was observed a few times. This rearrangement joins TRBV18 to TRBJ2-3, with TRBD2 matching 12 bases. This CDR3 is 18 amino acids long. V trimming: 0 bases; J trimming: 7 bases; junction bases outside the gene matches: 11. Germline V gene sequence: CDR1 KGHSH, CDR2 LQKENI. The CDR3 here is CASSPPGLAGGLRNTQYF. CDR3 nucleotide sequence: TGTGCCAGCTCACCACCGGGGCTAGCGGGGGGGCTGAGAAATACGCAGTATTTT.

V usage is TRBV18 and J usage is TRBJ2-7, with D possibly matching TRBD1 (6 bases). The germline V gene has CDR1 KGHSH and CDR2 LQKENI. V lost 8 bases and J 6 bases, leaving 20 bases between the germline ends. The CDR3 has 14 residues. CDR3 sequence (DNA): TGTGCCAGCGGAGAACAGGGAGTTCAGGTCGAGCAGTACTTC. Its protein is CASGEQGVQVEQYF.

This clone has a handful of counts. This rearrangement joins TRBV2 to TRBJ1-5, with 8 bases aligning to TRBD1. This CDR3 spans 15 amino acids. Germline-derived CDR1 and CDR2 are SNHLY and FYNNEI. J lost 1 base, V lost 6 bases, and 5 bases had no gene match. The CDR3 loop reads CASRDRVNSNQPQHF. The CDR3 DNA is TGTGCCAGCAGGGACAGGGTCAACAGCAATCAGCCCCAGCATTTT.

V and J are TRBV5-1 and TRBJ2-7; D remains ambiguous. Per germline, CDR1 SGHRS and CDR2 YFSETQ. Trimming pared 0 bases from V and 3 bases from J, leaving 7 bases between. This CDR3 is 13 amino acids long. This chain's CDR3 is CASSLDGYYEQYF. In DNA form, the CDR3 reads TGCGCCAGCAGCTTGGACGGATACTACGAGCAGTACTTC.